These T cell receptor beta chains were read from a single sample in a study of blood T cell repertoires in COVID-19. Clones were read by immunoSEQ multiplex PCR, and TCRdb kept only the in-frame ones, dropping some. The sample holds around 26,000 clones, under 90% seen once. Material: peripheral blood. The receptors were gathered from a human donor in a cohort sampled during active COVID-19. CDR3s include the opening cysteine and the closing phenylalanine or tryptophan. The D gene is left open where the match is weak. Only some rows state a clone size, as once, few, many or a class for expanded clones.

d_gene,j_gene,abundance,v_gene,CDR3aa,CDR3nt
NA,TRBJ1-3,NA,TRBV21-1,CASSKPSGFPGNTIYF,TGTGCCAGCAGCAAGCCTTCAGGTTTTCCTGGAAACACCATATATTTT
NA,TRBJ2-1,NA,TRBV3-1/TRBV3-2,CASSQNSRSYNEQFF,TGTGCCAGCAGCCAAAACAGCCGCTCCTACAATGAGCAGTTCTTC
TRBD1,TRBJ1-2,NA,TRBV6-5,CASGATGTGDHGYTF,TGTGCCAGCGGGGCGACCGGGACAGGGGATCATGGCTACACCTTC
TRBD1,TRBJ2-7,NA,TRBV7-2,CASSDGTGLNEQYF,TGTGCCAGCAGCGATGGGACAGGGCTGAACGAGCAGTACTTC
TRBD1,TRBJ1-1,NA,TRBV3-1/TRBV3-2,CASSQAGTGATEAFF,TGTGCCAGCAGCCAAGCCGGGACAGGGGCAACTGAAGCTTTCTTT
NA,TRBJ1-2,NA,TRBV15,CATSRVEARGGYTF,TGTGCCACCAGCAGAGTGGAAGCCAGAGGTGGCTACACCTTC
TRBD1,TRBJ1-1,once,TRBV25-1,CATKTGRNTEAFF,TGTGCCACCAAGACAGGGCGAAACACTGAAGCTTTCTTT
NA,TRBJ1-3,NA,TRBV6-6,CASRTESSGNTIYF,TGTGCCAGCAGGACAGAGAGCTCTGGAAACACCATATATTTT
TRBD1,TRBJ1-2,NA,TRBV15,CATSRDRLSGYGYTF,TGTGCCACCAGCAGGGACAGGCTCTCGGGTTATGGCTACACCTTC
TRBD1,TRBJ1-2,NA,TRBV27,CASSRTTGIYGYTF,TGTGCCAGCAGTCGTACGACAGGGATCTATGGCTACACCTTC
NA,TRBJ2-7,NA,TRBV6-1,CASSETYEQYF,TGTGCCAGCAGTGAAACTTACGAGCAGTACTTC
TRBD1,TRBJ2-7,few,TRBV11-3,CASSFQYRTGDEQYF,TGTGCCAGCAGCTTCCAATATAGGACAGGGGACGAGCAGTACTTC
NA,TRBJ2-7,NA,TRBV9,CASSVVPTGSGIEQYF,TGTGCCAGCAGCGTAGTACCCACCGGGTCGGGGATCGAGCAGTACTTC
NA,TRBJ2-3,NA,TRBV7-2,CASSFSRQEADTQYF,TGTGCCAGCAGCTTTTCTCGACAGGAGGCAGATACGCAGTATTTT
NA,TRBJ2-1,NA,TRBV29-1,CSVVRESWNEQFF,TGCAGCGTTGTGAGGGAGTCTTGGAATGAGCAGTTCTTC
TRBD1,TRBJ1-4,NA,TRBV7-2,CASSADRGRDEKLFF,TGTGCCAGCAGCGCCGACAGGGGGCGTGATGAAAAACTGTTTTTT
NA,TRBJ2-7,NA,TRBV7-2,CASSLGNEQYF,TGTGCCAGCAGCTTAGGTAACGAGCAGTACTTC
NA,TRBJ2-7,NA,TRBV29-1,CSVGQGGDYEQYF,TGCAGCGTTGGGCAGGGGGGCGACTACGAGCAGTACTTC
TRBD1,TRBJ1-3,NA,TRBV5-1,CASSLDQGAGNTIYF,TGCGCCAGCAGCTTGGACCAGGGGGCGGGAAACACCATATATTTT
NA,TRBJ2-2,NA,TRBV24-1,CATSDLGGVGELFF,TGTGCCACCAGTGATTTAGGAGGAGTCGGGGAGCTGTTTTTT
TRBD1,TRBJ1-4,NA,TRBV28,CASSLFAGGVRDINEKLFF,TGTGCCAGCAGTTTATTTGCAGGGGGAGTGAGGGACATTAATGAAAAACTGTTTTTT
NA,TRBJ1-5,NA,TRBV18,CASSQGRNSNQPQHF,TGTGCCAGCTCACAGGGGCGGAATAGCAATCAGCCCCAGCATTTT
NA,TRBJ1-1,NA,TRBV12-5,CASGLDGFGRGGTEAFF,TGTGCTAGTGGTTTGGATGGTTTCGGCAGGGGAGGGACTGAAGCTTTCTTT
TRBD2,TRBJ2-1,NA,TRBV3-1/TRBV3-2,CASSQDIAGRAQWKQFF,TGTGCCAGCAGCCAAGATATTGCGGGGAGGGCCCAGTGGAAGCAGTTCTTC
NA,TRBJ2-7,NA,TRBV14,CASSQAAQGGIEQYF,TGTGCCAGCAGCCAAGCTGCGCAGGGAGGTATTGAGCAGTACTTC
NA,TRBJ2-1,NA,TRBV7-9,CASSLDRGSYNEQFF,TGTGCCAGCAGCTTAGACCGGGGGTCCTACAATGAGCAGTTCTTC
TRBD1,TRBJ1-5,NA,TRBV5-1,CASSIKPGQNQPQHF,TGCGCCAGCAGCATTAAACCGGGACAGAATCAGCCCCAGCATTTT
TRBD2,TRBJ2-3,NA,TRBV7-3,CASSPGTSGADTQYF,TGTGCCAGCAGCCCAGGGACTAGCGGCGCAGATACGCAGTATTTT
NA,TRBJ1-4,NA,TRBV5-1,CASSLETGNEKLFF,TGCGCCAGCAGCTTGGAAACGGGGAATGAAAAACTGTTTTTT
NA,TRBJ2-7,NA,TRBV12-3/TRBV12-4,CASSLGSGFEQYF,TGTGCCAGCAGTTTAGGGTCCGGGTTCGAGCAGTACTTC
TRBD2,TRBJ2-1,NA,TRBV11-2,CASSTRTSGTYNEQFF,TGTGCCAGCAGCACCCGGACTAGCGGGACCTACAATGAGCAGTTCTTC
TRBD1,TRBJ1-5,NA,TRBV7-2,CASSADRASNQPQHF,TGTGCCAGCAGCGCCGACAGGGCGAGCAATCAGCCCCAGCATTTT
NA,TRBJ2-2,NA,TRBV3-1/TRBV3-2,CASSQDLGELFF,TGTGCCAGCAGCCAAGATCTCGGGGAGCTGTTTTTT
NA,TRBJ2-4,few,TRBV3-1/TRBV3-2,CASSQMAGASKNIQYF,TGTGCCAGCAGCCAAATGGCGGGGGCGTCCAAAAACATTCAGTACTTC
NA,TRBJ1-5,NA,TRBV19,CASSDPGGRRNQPQHF,TGTGCCAGTAGTGACCCTGGAGGGAGGCGCAATCAGCCCCAGCATTTT
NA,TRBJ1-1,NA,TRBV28,CASQMNTEAFF,TGTGCCAGCCAGATGAACACTGAAGCTTTCTTT
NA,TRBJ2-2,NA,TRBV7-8,CASSPTAALNTGELFF,TGTGCCAGCAGTCCTACGGCGGCACTAAACACCGGGGAGCTGTTTTTT
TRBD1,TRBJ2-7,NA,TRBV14,CASSQAGTGNSRGQYF,TGTGCCAGCAGCCAAGCGGGGACAGGCAACTCTCGCGGGCAGTACTTC
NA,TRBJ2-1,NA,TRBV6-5,CASSPQGQMNEQFF,TGTGCCAGCAGTCCTCAAGGACAGATGAATGAGCAGTTCTTC
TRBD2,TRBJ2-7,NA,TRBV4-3,CASSQELLLAGHLSSYEQYF,TGCGCCAGCAGCCAAGAGCTTTTGCTAGCGGGCCACCTCAGCTCCTACGAGCAGTACTTC
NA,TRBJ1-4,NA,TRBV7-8,CASSTEDTATEKLFF,TGTGCCAGCAGCACCGAGGACACAGCAACTGAAAAACTGTTTTTT
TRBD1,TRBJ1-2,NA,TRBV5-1,CASSPTGGYGYTF,TGCGCCAGCAGCCCGACAGGGGGCTATGGCTACACCTTC
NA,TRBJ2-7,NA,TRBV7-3,CASSLDSYSYEQYF,TGTGCCAGCAGCTTAGACAGCTATTCCTACGAGCAGTACTTC
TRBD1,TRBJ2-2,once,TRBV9,CASTTGTGNTGELFF,TGTGCCAGCACCACCGGGACAGGGAACACCGGGGAGCTGTTTTTT
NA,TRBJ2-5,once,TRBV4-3,CASSQDWSGRQETQYF,TGCGCCAGCAGCCAAGATTGGTCCGGCAGGCAAGAGACCCAGTACTTC
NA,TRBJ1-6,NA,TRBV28,CASRRGGASYNSPLHF,TGTGCCAGCCGGCGGGGGGGCGCGTCCTATAATTCACCCCTCCACTTT
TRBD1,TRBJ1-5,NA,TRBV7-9,CASSTGGRRNQPQHF,TGTGCCAGCAGCACAGGGGGCCGAAGGAATCAGCCCCAGCATTTT
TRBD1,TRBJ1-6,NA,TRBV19,CASVRGEDSPLHF,TGTGCCAGTGTCAGGGGGGAAGATTCACCCCTCCACTTT